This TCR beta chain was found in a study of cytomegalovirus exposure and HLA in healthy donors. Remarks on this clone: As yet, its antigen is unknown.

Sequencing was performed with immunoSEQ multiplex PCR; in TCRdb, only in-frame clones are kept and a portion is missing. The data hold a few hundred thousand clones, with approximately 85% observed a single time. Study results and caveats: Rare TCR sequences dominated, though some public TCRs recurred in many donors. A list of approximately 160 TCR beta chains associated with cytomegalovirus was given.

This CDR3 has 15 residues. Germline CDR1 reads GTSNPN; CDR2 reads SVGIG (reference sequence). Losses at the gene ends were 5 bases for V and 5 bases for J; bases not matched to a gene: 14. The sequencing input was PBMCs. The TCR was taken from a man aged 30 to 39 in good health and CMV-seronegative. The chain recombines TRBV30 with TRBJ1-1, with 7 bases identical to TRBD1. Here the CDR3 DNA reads TGTGCCTGGGGACCTGACAGGGAGAGGCGGACTGAAGCTTTCTTT. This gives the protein CAWGPDRERRTEAFF.